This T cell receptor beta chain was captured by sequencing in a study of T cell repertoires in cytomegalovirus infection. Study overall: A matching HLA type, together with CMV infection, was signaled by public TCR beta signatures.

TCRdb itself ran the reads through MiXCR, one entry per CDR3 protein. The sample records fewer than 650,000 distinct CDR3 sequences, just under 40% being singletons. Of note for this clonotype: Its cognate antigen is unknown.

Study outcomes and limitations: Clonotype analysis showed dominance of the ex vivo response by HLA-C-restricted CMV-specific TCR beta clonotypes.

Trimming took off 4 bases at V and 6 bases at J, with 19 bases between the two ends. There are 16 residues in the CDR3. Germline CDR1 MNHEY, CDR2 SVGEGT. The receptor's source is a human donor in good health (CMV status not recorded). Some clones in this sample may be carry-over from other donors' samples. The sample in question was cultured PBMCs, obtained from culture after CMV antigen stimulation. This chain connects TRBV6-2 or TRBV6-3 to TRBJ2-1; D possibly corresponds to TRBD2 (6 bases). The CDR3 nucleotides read TGTGCCAGCAGTTTACTCCCTGGAACAGCGGGCAATGAGCAGTTCTTC. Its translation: CASSLLPGTAGNEQFF.